Below, 25 T cell receptor beta chains from the same sample are listed, as sequenced in a study of memory CD4+ T cells and cytomegalovirus serostatus. The sort gate was single viable CD3+CD4+CD8-CD45RO+ cells for memory CD4+ T cells. Clones were sequenced by immunoSEQ multiplex PCR, and TCRdb holds only the in-frame ones, with some missing. The table records under 55,000 clones, around 80% of them present only once. Sequencing was carried out using memory CD4+ T cells from blood. The receptors shown here come from an adult in good health and CMV-seropositive.

V and J are TRBV16 and TRBJ2-7, with unresolved D. CDR3 length equals 14 residues. The V and J ends lost 4 bases and 2 bases respectively, with 12 bases between them. Germline CDR1 and CDR2: KGHSY and FQNENV. The CDR3 DNA is TGTGCCAGCAGCCCAGGCTCGGTTACCTACGAGCAGTACTTC. It translates to CASSPGSVTYEQYF.

The chain links TRBV7-8 to TRBJ2-7; D assignment may be TRBD1 or TRBD2 (6 bases each). Looked up from germline, CDR1 is SGHVS and CDR2 is FQNEAQ. The CDR3 is 15 amino acids. The germline V and J ends were trimmed by 2 bases and 2 bases, with 13 bases remaining between them. The DNA for the CDR3 is TGTGCCAGCAGCTTATACGTTGGGGGGCCCTACGAGCAGTACTTC. Residues: CASSLYVGGPYEQYF.

The V gene is TRBV5-4, the J gene TRBJ1-2; possibly TRBD1 for D (5 bases). The CDR3 has 16 residues. CDR1 is SGHNT and CDR2 is YYREEE in the germline V gene (reference sequence). Trimming cost V 0 bases and J 3 bases, with 15 bases left between them. Written as DNA, the CDR3 is TGTGCCAGCAGCTTGGGGGCGGCAGGAGGGGACTATGGCTACACCTTC. Translated, it gives CASSLGAAGGDYGYTF.

This clone has just a few counts. The rearrangement joins TRBV2 to TRBJ1-2; no definite D call. The CDR3 loop spans 12 amino acids. Trimming pared 2 bases from V and 4 bases from J, leaving 5 bases between. Germline assignment: CDR1 SNHLY and CDR2 FYNNEI. The CDR3 sequence is CASSESAYGYTF. The DNA for the CDR3 is TGTGCCAGCAGTGAATCAGCCTATGGCTACACCTTC.

The chain links TRBV18 to TRBJ1-3; D uncertain. The CDR3 extends over 13 amino acids. Germline values: CDR1 KGHSH, CDR2 LQKENI. The ends were cut back, 3 bases at V and 4 bases at J, with 7 bases in the middle. CDR3 bases: TGTGCCAGCTCACCGGGCAGAGGAAACACCATATATTTT. Its translation is CASSPGRGNTIYF.

This clone was counted a few times. Other nucleotide sequences in the sample specify the same CDR3. The genes are TRBV7-2 and TRBJ1-1, with 8 bases matching TRBD1. The CDR3 sequence is 15 residues long. J was trimmed by 1 base and V by 1 base; bases with no gene match: 2. Germline V gene data show CDR1 as SGHTA and CDR2 as FQGNSA. The chain's CDR3 is CASSLGDRRNTEAFF. Written as DNA, the CDR3 is TGTGCCAGCAGCTTAGGGGACAGGCGGAACACTGAAGCTTTCTTT.

J is TRBJ2-3 and V is TRBV30, with 10 bases fitting TRBD2. From germline, CDR1 is GTSNPN and CDR2 SVGIG (reference sequence). This CDR3 region has 12 residues. V gave up 3 bases and J gave up 9 bases; unmatched junction bases: 3. Here the CDR3 DNA reads TGTGCCTGGAGGTCGACTAGCGGGACGCAGTATTTT. Protein: CAWRSTSGTQYF.

This clone was seen more than once but under ten times. V gene TRBV10-3 combines with J gene TRBJ1-3, with D possibly being TRBD1 (6 bases). V dropped 7 bases and J dropped 4 bases, with 11 bases sitting between them. CDR1 and CDR2 (germline): ENHRY, SYGVKD. The CDR3 loop spans 13 amino acids. The CDR3 bases are TGTGCCATCATGGGGGCTTTGGGAAACACCATATATTTT. Protein: CAIMGALGNTIYF.

The rearrangement links TRBV27 to TRBJ1-5; D call uncertain. Germline loops: CDR1 MNHEY, CDR2 SMNVEV (reference sequence). The CDR3 contains 14 residues. Deletions cut 0 bases from V and 9 bases from J, with 12 bases between. The CDR3 reads CASSLSAGFGPQHF. The CDR3 DNA sequence: TGTGCCAGCAGTTTATCGGCGGGGTTCGGGCCCCAGCATTTT.

As to this clone: Different DNA sequences within this sample yield the same CDR3. The V gene is TRBV30, the J gene TRBJ1-2, with no clear D. The CDR3 consists of 13 residues. V lost 2 bases and J 2 bases, leaving 9 bases between the germline ends. Germline-derived CDR1 and CDR2 are GTSNPN and SVGIG (reference sequence). The CDR3 loop reads CAWSLGINYGYTF. CDR3 bases: TGTGCCTGGAGTCTCGGCATAAACTATGGCTACACCTTC.

J is TRBJ2-4 and V is TRBV6-6; D is ambiguous. V lost 6 bases and J 1 base, leaving 10 bases between the germline ends. CDR1 and CDR2 from the germline V gene are MNHNY and SVGAGI (reference sequence). The length of the CDR3 is 14 residues. CDR3 residues: CASSPQSAKNIQYF. The CDR3, as DNA: TGTGCCAGCAGCCCCCAGTCTGCCAAAAACATTCAGTACTTC.

To note about this clone: Different DNA sequences within this sample yield the same CDR3. The genes are TRBV15 and TRBJ2-2; no definite D call. The germline gives CDR1 LNHNV, CDR2 YYDKDF (reference sequence). V was pared by 2 bases and J by 6 bases, with 7 bases between. The CDR3 totals 13 residues. The CDR3 bases are TGTGCCACCAGCAGATATGGATCCGGGGAGCTGTTTTTT. It encodes CATSRYGSGELFF.

The V and J genes are TRBV25-1 and TRBJ2-1; tentative D call: TRBD2 (6 bases). With 8 bases removed from V and 8 bases from J, the gap between germline ends came to 19 bases. The CDR3 totals 14 residues. Germline V gives CDR1 MGHDK, CDR2 SYGVNS. The CDR3 DNA reads TGTGCCAGCCGAGACCATCGGGGGAGGCATGAGCAGTTCTTC. Protein product: CASRDHRGRHEQFF.

The rearrangement links TRBV13 to TRBJ1-1, with D perhaps TRBD1 (5 bases). The V gene's germline CDR1 is PRHDT and CDR2 FYEKMQ (reference sequence). Between the trimmed V and J ends, which lost 1 base and 5 bases, there was a span of 8 bases. The CDR3 spans 13 residues. The CDR3 DNA is TGTGCCAGCAGCTTAGCTGGGGCGACTGAAGCTTTCTTT. Protein sequence: CASSLAGATEAFF.

The chain links TRBV28 to TRBJ1-1, with 10 bases identical to TRBD1. Losses at the gene ends were 6 bases for V and 0 bases for J; bases not matched to a gene: 4. CDR1 and CDR2 (germline): MDHEN, SYDVKM. The CDR3 is 15 amino acids. The CDR3 region has the DNA TGTGCCAGCAGGCCGGGACAGGGGATGAACACTGAAGCTTTCTTT. This codes for CASRPGQGMNTEAFF.

This chain connects TRBV11-2 to TRBJ1-1; no clear D gene. This CDR3 spans 13 amino acids. Germline values: CDR1 SGHAT, CDR2 FQNNGV. The germline V and J ends were trimmed by 1 base and 6 bases, with 9 bases remaining between them. The CDR3 sequence is CASSLGPLPEAFF. The DNA of the CDR3 is TGTGCCAGCAGCTTAGGCCCGTTGCCTGAAGCTTTCTTT.

The J gene is TRBJ1-3, the V gene TRBV6-5; D is possibly TRBD1 (5 bases). The CDR3 runs to 14 residues. The germline CDR1 and CDR2 sequences are MNHEY and SVGAGI. Trimming stripped 8 bases from V and 4 bases from J, with 15 bases between. CDR3 coding DNA: TGTGCCAGCGGCGTAGCAGGGCGGGGAAACACCATATATTTT. Its translation: CASGVAGRGNTIYF.

In this sample, this clone turned up a few times. The CDR3 loop is CASSLGGGTEAFF. The DNA of the CDR3 is TGCGCCAGCAGCTTGGGGGGTGGAACTGAAGCTTTCTTT. The rearrangement joins TRBV5-1 to TRBJ1-1; no clear D. V was clipped by 0 bases and J by 5 bases, with 8 bases between them. Germline V gene lookup returns CDR1 SGHRS and CDR2 YFSETQ. The CDR3 consists of 13 residues.

This chain links TRBV29-1 with TRBJ1-4; maybe TRBD1 (6 bases). CDR1 and CDR2 (germline): SQVTM, ANQGSEA. Trimming shortened V by 7 bases and J by 5 bases, and 11 bases separated the two germline ends. This CDR3 contains 12 residues. The CDR3, as DNA: TGCAGCGGAAAGGGGGGGAATGAAAAACTGTTTTTT. Amino acids: CSGKGGNEKLFF.

The chain employs TRBV6-5 and TRBJ1-1, with TRBD1 identical over 7 bases. Germline V CDR1 and CDR2: MNHEY, SVGAGI. The V segment lost 2 bases and the J segment 9 bases; nucleotides outside the gene matches: 3. CDR3 length equals 12 residues. Written as DNA, the CDR3 is TGTGCCAGCAGTTACCTACAGGGGCAAGCTTTCTTT. It encodes CASSYLQGQAFF.

The chain combines TRBV9 with TRBJ1-1, with D perhaps TRBD1 (5 bases). Germline CDR1 SGDLS, CDR2 YYNGEE. The V end was cut by 0 bases, the J end by 0 bases, with 6 bases between. CDR3 length: 14 amino acids. This chain's CDR3 is CASSVAGVNTEAFF. The CDR3 region has the DNA TGTGCCAGCAGCGTAGCGGGGGTGAACACTGAAGCTTTCTTT. Looking up the rest from reference TRBV9 and TRBJ1-1 gives the full variable domain: DSGVTQTPKHLITATGQRVTLRCSPRSGDLSVYWYQQSLDQGLQFLIQYYNGEERAKGNILERFSAQQFPDLHSELNLSSLELGDSALYFCASSVAGVNTEAFFGQGTRLTVV.

This chain uses TRBV29-1 with TRBJ1-2, with 10 nucleotides matching TRBD1. V lost 1 base, J lost 7 bases, and 9 bases stayed unmatched. This CDR3 has 15 amino acids. Per the germline V gene, CDR1 is SQVTM and CDR2 is ANQGSEA. CDR3: CSVEGRTGGKRGYTF. The CDR3 bases are TGCAGCGTTGAAGGCCGGACAGGGGGAAAACGTGGCTACACCTTC.

The chain joins TRBV13 to TRBJ2-3; TRBD1 might be the D (6 bases). The germline V and J ends were trimmed by 0 bases and 2 bases, with 21 bases remaining between them. This CDR3 spans 19 amino acids. Germline CDR1 and CDR2: PRHDT and FYEKMQ (reference sequence). In DNA form, the CDR3 reads TGTGCCAGCAGCTTAGGCAGGGCAAAGGGGACATCGGACACAGATACGCAGTATTTT. This gives the protein CASSLGRAKGTSDTDTQYF.

The gene calls are TRBV30 and TRBJ1-2, with TRBD1 as a possible D gene (5 bases). Germline loops: CDR1 GTSNPN, CDR2 SVGIG (reference sequence). The CDR3 has 13 amino acids. Trimming cost V 1 base and J 4 bases, with 10 bases left between them. The CDR3 spells CAWSEGPGYGYTF. CDR3 nucleotide sequence: TGTGCCTGGAGTGAGGGGCCTGGCTATGGCTACACCTTC. Looking up the rest from reference TRBV30 and TRBJ1-2 gives the full variable domain: SQTIHQWPATLVQPVGSPLSLECTVEGTSNPNLYWYRQAAGRGLQLLFYSVGIGQISSEVPQNLSASRPQDRQFILSSKKLLLSDSGFYLCAWSEGPGYGYTFGSGTRLTVV.

V and J are TRBV4-1 and TRBJ2-2; 8 bases match TRBD1. Germline CDR1 MGHRA, CDR2 YSYEKL. The CDR3 has 16 amino acids. J was trimmed by 6 bases and V by 3 bases; bases with no gene match: 9. CDR3: CASSQVPDREAGELFF. The CDR3 bases are TGCGCCAGCAGCCAGGTGCCGGACAGGGAGGCCGGGGAGCTGTTTTTT.